The 10 T cell receptor beta chains listed next were all sequenced from one sample in a study of glioma-infiltrating T cells. Using RNA template, CDR3s of TCR alpha and beta were amplified with iRepertoire arm-PCR. TCRdb ran MiXCR on the multiplex PCR reads and lists one entry per CDR3 protein. The sample lists over 2,500 distinct CDR3 sequences, 35% to 55% occurring once. Sequenced: glioma tissue, nonneoplastic brain tissue, or PBMCs (not recorded which). The receptors come from a human donor with low-grade glioma or glioblastoma, undergoing nonglioma brain surgery, or in good health (not recorded which).

This clonotype is categorized as medium-sized (0.01 to 0.1%). The chain couples TRBV7-2 to TRBJ2-7, with 10 bases fitting TRBD2. Germline V gene lookup returns CDR1 SGHTA and CDR2 FQGNSA. V was clipped by 2 bases and J by 3 bases; unmatched bases: 13. The CDR3 covers 18 residues. CDR3 loop: CASSLPPLAGDQVYEQYF. The CDR3, as DNA: TGTGCCAGCAGCTTACCCCCCCTAGCGGGAGACCAAGTCTACGAGCAGTACTTC.

By its share, this clonotype is medium-sized (0.01 to 0.1%). The chain links TRBV4-1 to TRBJ2-5; the D gene could be TRBD1 or TRBD2 (5 bases each). The V end was cut by 0 bases, the J end by 5 bases, with 13 bases between. The CDR3 is 15 amino acids. Germline V lookup: CDR1 MGHRA, CDR2 YSYEKL. CDR3 nucleotides: TGCGCCAGCAGCCAAGATTCGGGGACGACGGAGACCCAGTACTTC. It specifies CASSQDSGTTETQYF.

Comment on this clonotype: A much more abundant neighbour one base away suggests this may be a read error. The rearrangement joins TRBV3-1 to TRBJ2-1; 8 bases line up with TRBD2. The CDR3 length is 14 residues. Germline V gene sequence: CDR1 LGHDT, CDR2 YNNKEL (reference sequence). The DNA of the CDR3 is TGTGCCAGCAGCGTCACTAGCGGTTACAATGAGCAGCTCTTC. This translates into CASSVTSGYNEQLF.

By share, this clonotype counts as medium-sized. J is TRBJ2-1 and V is TRBV27; the match to TRBD1 covers 9 bases. V lost 0 bases to trimming and J lost 10 bases; unmatched junction nucleotides: 7. CDR3 length: 15 residues. The germline CDR1 and CDR2 sequences are MNHEY and SMNVEV (reference sequence). The DNA of the CDR3 is TGTGCCAGCAGTTTATCGTTACAGGGGGCGAGGGAGCAGTTCTTC. Its translation: CASSLSLQGAREQFF.

Ten or more counts support this clonotype. The chain carries TRBV7-8 and TRBJ2-3; 7 bases align to TRBD2. V was pared by 2 bases and J by 0 bases, with 2 bases of the junction left unmatched. This CDR3 comprises 15 residues. CDR1 is SGHVS, CDR2 FQNEAQ, per germline. The CDR3 here is CASSLRLASTDTQYF. The CDR3, as DNA: TGTGCCAGCAGCTTACGACTAGCCAGCACAGATACGCAGTATTTT. The variable domain in full, completed from reference TRBV7-8 and TRBJ2-3, reads GAGVSQSPRYKVAKRGQDVALRCDPISGHVSLFWYQQALGQGPEFLTYFQNEAQLDKSGLPSDRFFAERPEGSVSTLKIQRTQQEDSAVYLCASSLRLASTDTQYFGPGTRLTVL.

By proportion, this clonotype is medium-sized. V is TRBV7-2 and J is TRBJ2-1; TRBD1 aligns across 8 bases. The CDR3 runs to 16 residues. J lost 1 base, V lost 0 bases, and 2 bases had no gene match. The germline CDR1 and CDR2 sequences are SGHTA and FQGNSA. The CDR3 protein is CASSLAGQGSYNEQFF. DNA of the CDR3: TGTGCCAGCAGCTTAGCCGGACAGGGATCCTACAATGAGCAGTTCTTC.

This clonotype was found many times. The chain employs TRBV4-2 and TRBJ2-1, with D hard to call. Germline CDR1 reads LGHNA; CDR2 reads YNFKEQ. The CDR3 is made up of 13 amino acids. Between the trimmed V and J ends, which lost 0 bases and 3 bases, there was a span of 3 bases. CDR3 nucleotide sequence: TGTGCCAGCAGCCAAGAGGACTACAATGAGCAGTTCTTC. Translating it yields CASSQEDYNEQFF.

As to this clonotype: A read error may produce the germline difference seen at one junction end. The CDR3 region is CSSSLVSDREKLFF. The CDR3 nucleotides are TGTTCCAGCAGCTTAGTCAGCGACCGTGAAAAACTGTTTTTT. The chain recombines TRBV7-2 with TRBJ1-4, with D unresolved. Germline V gives CDR1 SGHTA, CDR2 FQGNSA. The length of the CDR3 is 14 residues.

This clonotype was seen repeatedly, ten times or more. The V and J genes are TRBV5-8 and TRBJ2-1; the match to TRBD1 covers 9 bases. Germline CDR1 and CDR2: SGHTS and YDEGEE. The CDR3 has 14 residues. V was pared by 4 bases and J by 7 bases, with 6 bases of the junction left unmatched. CDR3 residues: CASSLRDRVNEQFF. The CDR3 DNA sequence: TGTGCCAGCAGCCTTCGGGACAGGGTTAATGAGCAGTTCTTC. Full variable domain (rest looked up from reference TRBV5-8 and TRBJ2-1): EAGVTQSPTHLIKTRGQQATLRCSPISGHTSVYWYQQALGLGLQFLLWYDEGEERNRGNFPPRFSGRQFPNYSSELNVNALELEDSALYLCASSLRDRVNEQFFGPGTRLTVL.

This clonotype was detected many times. The chain uses TRBV12-5 and TRBJ2-6; TRBD1 might be the D (5 bases). The CDR3 is made up of 16 amino acids. Per the germline V gene, CDR1 is LGHNT and CDR2 is FRNRAP. The ends were cut back, 1 base at V and 2 bases at J, with 9 bases in the middle. The CDR3 DNA sequence: TGTGCTAGTGGTTTGGGGCTAGGGGCTGGGGCCAACGTCCTGACTTTC. Translating it yields CASGLGLGAGANVLTF.